Included here is one TCR beta chain sequence, with context. The sample belongs to a study of blood T cell repertoires in COVID-19. In the study overall: Sources were T cells, B-cell-depleted T cells, or PBMCs; the material itself was cDNA or gDNA.

CDR3 length: 14 residues. Libraries were prepared by immunoSEQ multiplex PCR; TCRdb keeps only in-frame clonotypes and omits some of them. The sample contains 250,000 to 350,000 clones, approximately 90% of which appear only once. The chain couples TRBV21-1 to TRBJ1-1; the DNA was not compared with TRBD1, the D call given in the table. TRBV21-1 is described as a pseudogene. The sample was PBMCs or T cells enriched from blood (not recorded which). This clonotype was obtained from a young woman who had recovered from COVID-19. CDR3 coding DNA: TGTGCCAGCAGCAAAGTCCCAGGGGTAAAATTAACTTTCTTT. It is translated as CASSKVPGVKLTFF.